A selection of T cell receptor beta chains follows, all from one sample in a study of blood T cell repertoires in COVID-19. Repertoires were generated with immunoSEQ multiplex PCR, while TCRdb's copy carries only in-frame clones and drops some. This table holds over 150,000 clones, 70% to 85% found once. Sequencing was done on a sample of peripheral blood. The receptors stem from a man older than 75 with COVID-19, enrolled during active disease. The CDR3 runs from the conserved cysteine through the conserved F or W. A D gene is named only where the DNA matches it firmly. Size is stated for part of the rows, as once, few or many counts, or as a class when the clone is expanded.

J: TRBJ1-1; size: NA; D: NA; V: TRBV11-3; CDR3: CASSLVGRAFF; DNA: TGTGCCAGCAGCTTAGTGGGGCGCGCTTTCTTT
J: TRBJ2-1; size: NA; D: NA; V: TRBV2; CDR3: CASRIAGYNEQFF; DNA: TGTGCCAGCAGGATAGCCGGCTACAATGAGCAGTTCTTC
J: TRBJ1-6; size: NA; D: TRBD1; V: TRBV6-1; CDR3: CASSEAGWGTGGSPLHF; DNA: TGTGCCAGCAGTGAAGCGGGGTGGGGGACAGGGGGTTCACCCCTCCACTTT
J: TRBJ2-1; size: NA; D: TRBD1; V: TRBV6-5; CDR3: CASSPGQDDNEQFF; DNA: TGTGCCAGCAGTCCGGGACAGGACGACAATGAGCAGTTCTTC
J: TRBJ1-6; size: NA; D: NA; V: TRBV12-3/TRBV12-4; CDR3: CASRPDTASSLHF; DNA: TGTGCCAGCAGACCGGACACAGCTTCATCCCTCCACTTT
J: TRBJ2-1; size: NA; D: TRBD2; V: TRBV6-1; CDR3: CASSEIAGGLLNNEQFF; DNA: TGTGCCAGCAGTGAAATAGCGGGGGGATTACTTAATAATGAGCAGTTCTTC
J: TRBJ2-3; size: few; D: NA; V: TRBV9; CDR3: CASSVAGDWDTQYF; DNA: TGTGCCAGCAGCGTAGCCGGGGATTGGGATACGCAGTATTTT
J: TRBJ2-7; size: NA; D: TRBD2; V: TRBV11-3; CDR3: CASSRSSGGSYEQYF; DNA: TGTGCCAGCAGCCGATCTAGCGGGGGTTCCTACGAGCAGTACTTC
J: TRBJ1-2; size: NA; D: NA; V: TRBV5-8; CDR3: CASSLAENRNYGYTF; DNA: TGTGCCAGCAGCTTGGCCGAAAACAGGAACTATGGCTACACCTTC
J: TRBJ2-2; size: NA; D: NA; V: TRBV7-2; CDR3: CASSLQGRGTGELFF; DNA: TGTGCCAGCAGCTTACAGGGTCGTGGCACCGGGGAGCTGTTTTTT
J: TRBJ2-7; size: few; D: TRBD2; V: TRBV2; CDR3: CASSRTSGFGQYF; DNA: TGTGCCAGCAGTAGGACTAGCGGTTTCGGGCAGTACTTC
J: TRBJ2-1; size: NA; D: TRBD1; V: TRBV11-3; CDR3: CASSLGDRVNEQFF; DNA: TGTGCCAGCAGCTTAGGGGACAGGGTCAATGAGCAGTTCTTC
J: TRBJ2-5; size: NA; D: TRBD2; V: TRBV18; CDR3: CASSPPGLAGGLQETQYF; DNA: TGTGCCAGCTCACCACCGGGGCTAGCGGGGGGGCTGCAAGAGACCCAGTACTTC
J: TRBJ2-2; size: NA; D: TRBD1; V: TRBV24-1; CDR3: CATSDSQGAGVNTGELFF; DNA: TGTGCCACCAGTGATTCACAGGGGGCTGGTGTGAACACCGGGGAGCTGTTTTTT
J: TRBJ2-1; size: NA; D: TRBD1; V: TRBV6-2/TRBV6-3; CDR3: CASSSNPGQGTSHEQFF; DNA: TGTGCCAGCAGCTCGAACCCGGGACAGGGAACCTCCCATGAGCAGTTCTTC
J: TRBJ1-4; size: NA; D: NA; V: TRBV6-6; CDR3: CASSPFGGGSNEKLFF; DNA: TGTGCCAGCAGTCCCTTTGGGGGGGGCTCTAATGAAAAACTGTTTTTT
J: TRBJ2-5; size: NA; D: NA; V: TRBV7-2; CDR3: CASSLVRQDQETQYF; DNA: TGTGCCAGCAGCTTAGTTCGACAGGACCAAGAGACCCAGTACTTC
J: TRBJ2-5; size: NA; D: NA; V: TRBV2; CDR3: CASSDTIEETQYF; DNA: TGTGCCAGCAGTGACACCATAGAAGAGACCCAGTACTTC
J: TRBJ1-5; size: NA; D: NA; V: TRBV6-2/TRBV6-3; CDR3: CASSPIDRALNQPQHF; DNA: TGTGCCAGCAGTCCCATAGACAGAGCTCTCAATCAGCCCCAGCATTTT
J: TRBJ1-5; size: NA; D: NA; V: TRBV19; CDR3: CACSGTYNQPQHF; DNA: TGTGCCTGCTCGGGGACATACAATCAGCCCCAGCATTTT
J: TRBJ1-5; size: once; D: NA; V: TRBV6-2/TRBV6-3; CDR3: CASSVGGSNQPQHF; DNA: TGTGCCAGCAGCGTCGGGGGTAGCAATCAGCCCCAGCATTTT
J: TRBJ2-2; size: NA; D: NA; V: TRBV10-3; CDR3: CAISPGHRNTGELFF; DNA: TGTGCCATCAGCCCGGGACACCGGAACACCGGGGAGCTGTTTTTT
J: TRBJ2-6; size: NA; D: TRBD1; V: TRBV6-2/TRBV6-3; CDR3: CASSYNPLTGPLLSGANVLTF; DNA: TGTGCCAGCAGTTACAACCCCTTGACAGGGCCCCTACTCTCTGGGGCCAACGTCCTGACTTTC
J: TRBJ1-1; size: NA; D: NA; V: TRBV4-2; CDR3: CASSQVDRMNTEAFF; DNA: TGTGCCAGCAGCCAAGTCGACAGGATGAACACTGAAGCTTTCTTT
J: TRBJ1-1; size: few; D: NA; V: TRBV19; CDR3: CASFGGPNTEAFF; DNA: TGTGCCAGCTTTGGAGGGCCGAACACTGAAGCTTTCTTT
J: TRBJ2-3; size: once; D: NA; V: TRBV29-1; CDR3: CSVSVDTQYF; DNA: TGCAGCGTGAGTGTAGATACGCAGTATTTT
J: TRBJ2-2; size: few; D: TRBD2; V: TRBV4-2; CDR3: CASSQDNGGYTGELFF; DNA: TGTGCCAGCAGCCAAGACAACGGGGGGTACACCGGGGAGCTGTTTTTT
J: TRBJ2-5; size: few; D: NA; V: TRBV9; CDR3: CASSVDSGRGETQYF; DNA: TGTGCCAGCAGCGTAGATTCCGGAAGGGGGGAGACCCAGTACTTC
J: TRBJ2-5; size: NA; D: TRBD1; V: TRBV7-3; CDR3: CASRRTGTEGETQYF; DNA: TGTGCCAGCAGACGGACAGGGACGGAGGGAGAGACCCAGTACTTC
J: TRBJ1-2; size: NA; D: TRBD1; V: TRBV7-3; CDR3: CASSRDRGEGYTF; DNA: TGTGCCAGCAGCCGGGACAGGGGGGAAGGCTACACCTTC
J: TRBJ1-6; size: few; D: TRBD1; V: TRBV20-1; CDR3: CSQGDNSPLHF; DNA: TGCAGTCAGGGGGATAATTCACCCCTCCACTTT
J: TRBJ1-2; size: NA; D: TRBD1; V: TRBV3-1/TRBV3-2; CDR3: CASSRDSYGYTF; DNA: TGTGCCAGCAGTCGGGACAGCTATGGCTACACCTTC
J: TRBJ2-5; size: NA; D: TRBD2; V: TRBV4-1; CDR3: CASSQDKGTTQETQYF; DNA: TGCGCCAGCAGCCAAGATAAGGGGACTACCCAAGAGACCCAGTACTTC
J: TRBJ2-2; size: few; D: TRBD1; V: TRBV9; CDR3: CASSTRDRVNTGELFF; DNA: TGTGCCAGCAGCACGAGGGACAGGGTGAACACCGGGGAGCTGTTTTTT
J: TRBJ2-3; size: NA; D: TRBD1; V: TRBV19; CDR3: CASSTGDTDTQYF; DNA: TGTGCCAGTAGCACAGGGGACACAGATACGCAGTATTTT
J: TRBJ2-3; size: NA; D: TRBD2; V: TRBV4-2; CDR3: CASSRSAAGGPADTQYF; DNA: TGTGCCAGCAGCCGCAGTGCGGCGGGGGGGCCCGCAGATACGCAGTATTTT
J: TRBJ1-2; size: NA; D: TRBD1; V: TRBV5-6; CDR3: CASSWGQLGNYGYTF; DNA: TGTGCCAGCAGCTGGGGACAGCTCGGAAACTATGGCTACACCTTC
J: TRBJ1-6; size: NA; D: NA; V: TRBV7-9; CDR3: CASSPVDRSSPLHF; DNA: TGTGCCAGCAGCCCGGTTGACAGAAGCTCACCCCTCCACTTT
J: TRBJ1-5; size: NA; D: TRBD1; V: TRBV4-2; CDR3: CASSARDRDWGSNQPQHF; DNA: TGTGCCAGCAGCGCCCGGGACAGGGATTGGGGTAGCAATCAGCCCCAGCATTTT
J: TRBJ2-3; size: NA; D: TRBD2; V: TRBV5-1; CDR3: CASSLISGGASDTQYF; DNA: TGCGCCAGCAGCCTCATTAGCGGGGGGGCGTCAGATACGCAGTATTTT
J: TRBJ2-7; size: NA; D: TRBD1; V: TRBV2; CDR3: CASRQQGVGYEQYF; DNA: TGTGCCAGCAGACAACAGGGGGTGGGGTACGAGCAGTACTTC
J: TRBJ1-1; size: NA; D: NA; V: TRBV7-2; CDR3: CASSFGWGDNTEAFF; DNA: TGTGCCAGCAGCTTTGGTTGGGGGGATAACACTGAAGCTTTCTTT
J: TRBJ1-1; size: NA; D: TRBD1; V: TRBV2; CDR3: CASLPQGMNTEAFF; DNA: TGTGCCAGCCTTCCACAGGGGATGAACACTGAAGCTTTCTTT
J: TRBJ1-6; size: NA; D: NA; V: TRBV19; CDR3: CASTGSQGYNSPLHF; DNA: TGTGCCAGTACTGGGTCTCAGGGCTATAATTCACCCCTCCACTTT
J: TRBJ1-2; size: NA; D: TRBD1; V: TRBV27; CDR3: CATRVRTGLAGYTF; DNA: TGTGCCACAAGGGTCCGGACAGGGTTGGCTGGCTACACCTTC
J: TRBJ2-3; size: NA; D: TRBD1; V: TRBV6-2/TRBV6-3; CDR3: CASSGQGARSTDTQYF; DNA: TGTGCCAGCAGCGGACAGGGGGCGCGGAGCACAGATACGCAGTATTTT
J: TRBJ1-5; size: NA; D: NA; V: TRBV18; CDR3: CASSPQQDQPQHF; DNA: TGTGCCAGCTCACCGCAACAAGATCAGCCCCAGCATTTT
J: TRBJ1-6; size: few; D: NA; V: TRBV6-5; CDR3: CASRGSRLVSPHF; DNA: TGTGCCAGCAGGGGGAGCCGACTCGTCTCCCCCCACTTT
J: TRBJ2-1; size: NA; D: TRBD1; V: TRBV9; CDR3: CASSPTGQGPYNEQFF; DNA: TGTGCCAGCAGCCCCACCGGACAGGGACCCTACAATGAGCAGTTCTTC
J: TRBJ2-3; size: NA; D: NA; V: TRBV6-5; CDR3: CASSMSRRGADTQYF; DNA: TGTGCCAGCAGTATGAGTCGCAGGGGAGCAGATACGCAGTATTTT
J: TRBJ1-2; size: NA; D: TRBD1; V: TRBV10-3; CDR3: CAITSTGNYGYTF; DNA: TGTGCCATCACTTCGACAGGGAACTATGGCTACACCTTC